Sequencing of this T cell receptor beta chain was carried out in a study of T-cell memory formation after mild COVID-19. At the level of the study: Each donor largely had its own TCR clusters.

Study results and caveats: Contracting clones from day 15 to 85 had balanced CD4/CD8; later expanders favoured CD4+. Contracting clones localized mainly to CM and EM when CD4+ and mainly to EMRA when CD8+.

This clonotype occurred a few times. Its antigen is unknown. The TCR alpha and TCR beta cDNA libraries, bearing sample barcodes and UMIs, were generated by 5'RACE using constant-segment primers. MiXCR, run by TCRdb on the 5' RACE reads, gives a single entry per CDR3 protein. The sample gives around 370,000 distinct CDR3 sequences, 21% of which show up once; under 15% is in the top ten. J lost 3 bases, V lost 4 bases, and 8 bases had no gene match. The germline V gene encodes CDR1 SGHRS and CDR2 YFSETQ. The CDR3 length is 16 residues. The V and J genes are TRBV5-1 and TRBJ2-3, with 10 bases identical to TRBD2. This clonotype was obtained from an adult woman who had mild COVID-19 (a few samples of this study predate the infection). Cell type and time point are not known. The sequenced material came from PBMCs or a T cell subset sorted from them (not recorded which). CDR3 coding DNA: TGCGCCAGCAGCCTACCCGGACTAGCGGCGACAGATACGCAGTATTTT. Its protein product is CASSLPGLAATDTQYF.